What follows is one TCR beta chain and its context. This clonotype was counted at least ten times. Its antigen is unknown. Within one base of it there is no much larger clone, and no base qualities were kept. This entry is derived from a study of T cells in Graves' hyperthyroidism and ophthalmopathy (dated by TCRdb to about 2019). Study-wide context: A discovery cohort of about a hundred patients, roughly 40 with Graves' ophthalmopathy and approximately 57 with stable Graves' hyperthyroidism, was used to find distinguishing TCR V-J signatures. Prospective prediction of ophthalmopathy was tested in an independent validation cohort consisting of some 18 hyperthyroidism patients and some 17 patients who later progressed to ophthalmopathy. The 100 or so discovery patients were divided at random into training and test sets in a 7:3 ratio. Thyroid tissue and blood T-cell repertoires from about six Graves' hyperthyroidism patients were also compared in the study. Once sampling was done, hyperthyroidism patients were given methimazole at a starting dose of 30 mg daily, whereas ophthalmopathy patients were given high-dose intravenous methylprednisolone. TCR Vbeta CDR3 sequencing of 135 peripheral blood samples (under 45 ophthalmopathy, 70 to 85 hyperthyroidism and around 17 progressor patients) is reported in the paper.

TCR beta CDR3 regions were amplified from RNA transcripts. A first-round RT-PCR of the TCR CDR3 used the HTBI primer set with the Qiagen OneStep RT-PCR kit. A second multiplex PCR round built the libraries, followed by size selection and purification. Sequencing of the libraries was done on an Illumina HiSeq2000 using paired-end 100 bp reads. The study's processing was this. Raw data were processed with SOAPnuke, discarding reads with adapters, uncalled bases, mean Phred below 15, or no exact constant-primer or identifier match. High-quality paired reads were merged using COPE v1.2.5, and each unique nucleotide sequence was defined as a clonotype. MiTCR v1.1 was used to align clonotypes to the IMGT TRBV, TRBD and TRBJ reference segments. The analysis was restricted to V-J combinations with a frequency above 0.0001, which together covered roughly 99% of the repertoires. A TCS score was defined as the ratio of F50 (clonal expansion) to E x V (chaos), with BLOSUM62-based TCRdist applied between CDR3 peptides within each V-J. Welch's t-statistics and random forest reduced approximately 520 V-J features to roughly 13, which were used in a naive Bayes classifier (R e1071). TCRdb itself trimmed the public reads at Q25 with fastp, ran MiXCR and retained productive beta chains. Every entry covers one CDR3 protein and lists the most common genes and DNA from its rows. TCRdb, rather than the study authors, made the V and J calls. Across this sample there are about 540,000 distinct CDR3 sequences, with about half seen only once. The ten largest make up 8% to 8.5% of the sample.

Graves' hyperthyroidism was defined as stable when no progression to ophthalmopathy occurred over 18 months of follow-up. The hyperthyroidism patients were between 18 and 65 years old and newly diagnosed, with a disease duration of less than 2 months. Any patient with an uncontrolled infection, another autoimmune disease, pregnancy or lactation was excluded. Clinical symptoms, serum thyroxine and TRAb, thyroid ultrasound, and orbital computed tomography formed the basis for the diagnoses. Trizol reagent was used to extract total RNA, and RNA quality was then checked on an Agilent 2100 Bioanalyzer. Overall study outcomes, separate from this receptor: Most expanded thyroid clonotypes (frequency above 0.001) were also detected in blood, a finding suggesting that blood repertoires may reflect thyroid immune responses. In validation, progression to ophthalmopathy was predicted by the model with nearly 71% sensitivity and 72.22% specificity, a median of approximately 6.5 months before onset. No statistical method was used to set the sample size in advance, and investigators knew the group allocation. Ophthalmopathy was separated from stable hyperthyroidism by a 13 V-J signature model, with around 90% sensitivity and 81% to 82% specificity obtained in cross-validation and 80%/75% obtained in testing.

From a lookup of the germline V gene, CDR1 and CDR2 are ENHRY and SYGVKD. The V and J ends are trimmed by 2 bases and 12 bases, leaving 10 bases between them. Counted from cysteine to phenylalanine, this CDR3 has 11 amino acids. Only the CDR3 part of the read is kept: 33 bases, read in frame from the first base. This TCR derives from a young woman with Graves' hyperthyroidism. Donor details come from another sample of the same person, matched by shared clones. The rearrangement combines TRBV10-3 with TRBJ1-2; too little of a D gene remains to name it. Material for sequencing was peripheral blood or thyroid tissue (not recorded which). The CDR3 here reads CAISEDDTHTF. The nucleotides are TGTGCCATCAGTGAGGACGATACACACACCTTC.